This is a list of T cell receptor beta chains from one sample in a study of blood T cell repertoires in COVID-19. Data came from immunoSEQ multiplex PCR; TCRdb stores just in-frame clones and leaves some out. The sample has approximately 160,000 clones, roughly 86% seen once. Sequencing used peripheral blood. These receptors all stem from a man in his forties or fifties who had recovered from COVID-19. The CDR3 runs from the conserved cysteine through the conserved F or W. The order of the fields is V gene, J gene, D gene, clone size, CDR3 DNA, CDR3 protein. The D gene is left open where the match is weak. Clone size is given for some rows only: seen once, a few or many times, or a class if the clone is expanded.

TRBV24-1	TRBJ2-3	TRBD2	.	TGTGCCACCAGTGATATTAGCGGGAGCACAGATACGCAGTATTTT	CATSDISGSTDTQYF
TRBV30	TRBJ1-6	.	.	TGTGCCTGGAGTGTGGGCGAACACAATTCACCCCTCCACTTT	CAWSVGEHNSPLHF
TRBV4-3	TRBJ2-7	.	.	TGCGCCAGCAGCCAAGATCGGGACTGGCTCTACGAGCAGTACTTC	CASSQDRDWLYEQYF
TRBV12-3/TRBV12-4	TRBJ2-7	.	.	TGTGCCAGCAGTTCCCGACAGACCTACGAGCAGTACTTC	CASSSRQTYEQYF
TRBV3-1/TRBV3-2	TRBJ2-1	.	once	TGTGCCAGCAGCCACCTCTACAATGAGCAGTTCTTC	CASSHLYNEQFF
TRBV6-2/TRBV6-3	TRBJ1-1	.	.	TGTGCCAGCAGCCTTTCTCGACTTGGCGAAGCTTTCTTT	CASSLSRLGEAFF
TRBV2	TRBJ2-7	TRBD2	.	TGTGCCAGCAGATGGACTAGCGGAGCTTACGAGCAGTACTTC	CASRWTSGAYEQYF
TRBV11-2	TRBJ2-7	TRBD1	.	TGTGCCAGCAGCCGCATCAGGGACAGCATGATTGAGCAGTACTTC	CASSRIRDSMIEQYF
TRBV19	TRBJ2-6	.	.	TGTGCCAGTAGTATTTCCACCAGCTCTGGGGCCAACGTCCTGACTTTC	CASSISTSSGANVLTF
TRBV7-2	TRBJ2-1	TRBD2	once	TGTGCCAGCAGCTCACTAGCGGGAGCCTACAATGAGCAGTTCTTC	CASSSLAGAYNEQFF